The clone carrying this T cell receptor gamma chain has a handful of counts. Its antigen remains unknown. One base separates it from a far larger clone, so it is likely a read error. The sample contains more than one DNA sequence encoding this CDR3. The CDR3 is made up of 12 amino acids. Germline CDR1 is EGSNGY and CDR2 is YDSYNSKV. The J segment lost 9 bases and the V segment lost 0 bases, leaving 5 bases of the junction unmatched. The data originate from a study of Vδ1+ human thymocytes. Study conclusions and caveats: In the thymus, TRG and TRD repertoires looked highly polyclonal with Gaussian CDR3 lengths.

Sequences come from RNA converted to cDNA by reverse transcription. CDR3 amplicons came from multiplex PCR with pooled V-gene forward and constant-region reverse primers. TCRdb fed the multiplex PCR reads into CATT to redo clone calling. The sample has 36,000 or so gamma-chain clones, 20% seen once; the top ten hold 1.9%. The chain couples TRGV2 to TRGJ1 or TRGJ2. Material for sequencing was Vdelta1+ gamma-delta thymocytes from the thymus. Subset denoted: FACS-sorted CD3+ TCRalphabeta- TCRVdelta1+ TCRVdelta2- thymocytes. The sequence derives from a girl under two years old who had congenital heart surgery. CDR3 nucleotides: TGTGCCACCTGGGACGGGCCTTCTAAGAAACTCTTT. Its translation is CATWDGPSKKLF.